This TCR beta chain was sequenced during a study of blood T cell repertoires in COVID-19 (dated by TCRdb to about 2020). With regard to the full study: Collaborator samples came from the United States, Italy and Spain and covered acute and convalescent phases of COVID-19. The prospective study material was composed of cDNA or gDNA derived from T cells, B-cell-depleted T cells, or PBMCs. Deeply sampled blood TCRbeta repertoires from subjects exposed to, actively infected with, or recovered from COVID-19 were included in the dataset. The repertoires were made available in a free public database intended to serve as a resource for research on the immune response to SARS-CoV-2. Samples were obtained from the ongoing ImmuneRACE study (first 160 participants) and from some 1,200 subjects provided by 6 global collaborators. The sample metadata nearly always contained a de-identified subject ID, COVID-19 status, age in years and sex. HLA class I and class II types, where available, came from metadata supplied by the sample provider rather than from assay-based typing.

With respect to this clone: Its target antigen remains unknown. No base quality values were provided; no much bigger clone lies one nucleotide off.

TCRbeta CDR3 regions were amplified from genomic DNA using the immunoSEQ Assay, a bias-controlled multiplex PCR. The authors' analysis ran thus. The number of nucleated cells in each sample was estimated by amplification of reference gene primers within the assay. To quantify the absolute abundance of each unique TCRbeta CDR3 rearrangement, sequence reads were collapsed and filtered. For each sample, productive Simpson clonality was calculated by taking the square root of Simpson's diversity index across productive rearrangements. In its TCRdb copy, this immuneACCESS table keeps in-frame sequences only and misses some clones. Where compared with another copy, unresolved V genes explain less than half of these, and the others have no known cause. That table is the source of V, J and clone size, and D and trimming were worked out from the DNA. This sample comprises 90,000 to 150,000 clones, 80% to 90% of them detected only once. Around 30% of the sample is held by the ten biggest clonotypes.

The CDR3 runs 14 amino acids, cysteine and phenylalanine included. Just the 42-base CDR3 DNA is kept, in frame starting at base 1. Each collaborating institution followed its own protocols to collect whole blood in K2EDTA tubes. Collaborator samples were shipped for TCRbeta analysis as frozen whole blood, isolated PBMCs, or DNA extracted from either sample type. Study-wide findings and limitations: The amount of clinical and demographic metadata varied by source and participant and was provided uncurated.

This chain joins TRBV7-5 to TRBJ2-7; the DNA was not used to check the table's D call, TRBD1. TRBV7-5 is recorded as a pseudogene. The sequence was collected from a man in his 70s with active or convalescent COVID-19. The sequenced sample consisted of peripheral blood. The CDR3 region: CARSFHRKPYEQYF. The nucleotide sequence is TGTGCCAGAAGCTTCCACAGGAAACCCTACGAGCAGTACTTC.